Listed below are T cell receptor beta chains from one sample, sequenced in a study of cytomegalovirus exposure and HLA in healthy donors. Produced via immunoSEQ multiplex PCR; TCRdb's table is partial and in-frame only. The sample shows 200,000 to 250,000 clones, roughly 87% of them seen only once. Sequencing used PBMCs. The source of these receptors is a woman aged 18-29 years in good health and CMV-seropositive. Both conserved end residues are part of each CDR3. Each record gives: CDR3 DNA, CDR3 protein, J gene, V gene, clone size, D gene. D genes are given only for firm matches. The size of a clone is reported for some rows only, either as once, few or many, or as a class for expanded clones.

DNA: TGTGCCATACAACGCAACCCACTAGCGCCGGGAGACGAGCAGTACTTC
CDR3: CAIQRNPLAPGDEQYF
J: TRBJ2-7
V: TRBV10-3
size: .
D: TRBD2

DNA: TGTGCCAGCAGCCCAGAGAAGGGGGCTTCCTACGAGCAGTACTTC
CDR3: CASSPEKGASYEQYF
J: TRBJ2-7
V: TRBV9
size: .
D: TRBD1

DNA: TGCGCCAGCAGGCACCGGGGGGTGGATAATGAAAAACTGTTTTTT
CDR3: CASRHRGVDNEKLFF
J: TRBJ1-4
V: TRBV5-1
size: .
D: .

DNA: TGTGCCAGTATAGGAAGGACAGTGAACACTGAAGCTTTCTTT
CDR3: CASIGRTVNTEAFF
J: TRBJ1-1
V: TRBV19
size: few
D: .

DNA: TGTGCCAGCAGCACCTCCCCTCTAAGTACTTCCTACGAGCAGTACTTC
CDR3: CASSTSPLSTSYEQYF
J: TRBJ2-7
V: TRBV5-4
size: .
D: .

DNA: TGTGCCTGGAGTGTACTAGGGTATAGTGAGCAGTTCTTC
CDR3: CAWSVLGYSEQFF
J: TRBJ2-1
V: TRBV30
size: .
D: .

DNA: TGTGCCAGCAGTTTATCCTCCGCTCGGGGCTACACCTTC
CDR3: CASSLSSARGYTF
J: TRBJ1-2
V: TRBV28
size: .
D: .

DNA: TGTGCCAGCAGCGGAGTGGCAGGGGGAGGCTATGGCTACACCTTC
CDR3: CASSGVAGGGYGYTF
J: TRBJ1-2
V: TRBV7-8
size: .
D: TRBD1

DNA: TGTGCCAGCAGTTCCAAGGCTGGACTAGCGGGTTCCTACGAGCAGTACTTC
CDR3: CASSSKAGLAGSYEQYF
J: TRBJ2-7
V: TRBV27
size: .
D: TRBD2

DNA: TGTGCCAGTACCGGGGGGGGTAATCAGCCCCAGCATTTT
CDR3: CASTGGGNQPQHF
J: TRBJ1-5
V: TRBV19
size: .
D: .

DNA: TGTGCCAGCAGCGGGGAACTAGCGGGAGGGCCATGGAGCGAGCAGTACTTC
CDR3: CASSGELAGGPWSEQYF
J: TRBJ2-7
V: TRBV7-9
size: .
D: TRBD2

DNA: TGTGCCAGCAGTTTCACAGGAGAAAACACCATATATTTT
CDR3: CASSFTGENTIYF
J: TRBJ1-3
V: TRBV28
size: .
D: .

DNA: TGTGCCAGCAGTCCACCCTCAGCGGGAGGGCCCTACAATGAGCAGTTCTTC
CDR3: CASSPPSAGGPYNEQFF
J: TRBJ2-1
V: TRBV28
size: .
D: TRBD2

DNA: TGTGCCAGCAGTCCTACTAGACGGGAGACCCAGTACTTC
CDR3: CASSPTRRETQYF
J: TRBJ2-5
V: TRBV6-5
size: .
D: .

DNA: TGCGCCAGCAGCAAGACAGGGGAGGGCGAGCAGTACTTC
CDR3: CASSKTGEGEQYF
J: TRBJ2-7
V: TRBV5-1
size: .
D: .

DNA: TGTGCCAGCAGCCGGGGGGACGGACCCTACGAGCAGTACTTC
CDR3: CASSRGDGPYEQYF
J: TRBJ2-7
V: TRBV5-6
size: .
D: TRBD2

DNA: TGTGCCAGCAGCGTAGGGCAGGGGGCGCAAGGCTACACCTTC
CDR3: CASSVGQGAQGYTF
J: TRBJ1-2
V: TRBV9
size: .
D: TRBD1

DNA: TGCGCCAGCAGCCGAGGATCAGGGGGCACCTACGAGCAGTACTTC
CDR3: CASSRGSGGTYEQYF
J: TRBJ2-7
V: TRBV4-1
size: .
D: TRBD1

DNA: TGTGCCAGCAGCTCGACGGGACAGGGCGACACTGAAGCTTTCTTT
CDR3: CASSSTGQGDTEAFF
J: TRBJ1-1
V: TRBV11-3
size: .
D: TRBD1

DNA: TGTGCCAGCAGCTTTGGCCCCCAAACGGGAGGTCGCTCTAGCTCCTACAATGAGCAGTTCTTC
CDR3: CASSFGPQTGGRSSSYNEQFF
J: TRBJ2-1
V: TRBV7-3
size: .
D: TRBD2

DNA: TGCGCCAGCAGTGGGGGCAGCCCTAATCAGCCCCAGCATTTT
CDR3: CASSGGSPNQPQHF
J: TRBJ1-5
V: TRBV10-1
size: .
D: .

DNA: TGTGCCAGCCGGCGGGGGGCTTCTGGAAACACCATATATTTT
CDR3: CASRRGASGNTIYF
J: TRBJ1-3
V: TRBV19
size: once
D: .

DNA: TGTGCCAGCGGGGACAGGAACACTGAAGCTTTCTTT
CDR3: CASGDRNTEAFF
J: TRBJ1-1
V: TRBV6-5
size: .
D: TRBD1

DNA: TGCGCCAGCAGCTTCACGAACACCGGGGAGCTGTTTTTT
CDR3: CASSFTNTGELFF
J: TRBJ2-2
V: TRBV4-1
size: once
D: .

DNA: TGTGCCAGCAGTTCAGACACCCGACACGAGCAGTACTTC
CDR3: CASSSDTRHEQYF
J: TRBJ2-7
V: TRBV28
size: once
D: .

DNA: TGCAGCGTTGGGAAGGCCACAGATCTCTATGGCTACACCTTC
CDR3: CSVGKATDLYGYTF
J: TRBJ1-2
V: TRBV29-1
size: .
D: .

DNA: TGTGCCAGCAGCCCGTGGACAGGGGTGCCTGGGGCCAACGTCCTGACTTTC
CDR3: CASSPWTGVPGANVLTF
J: TRBJ2-6
V: TRBV9
size: few
D: TRBD1

DNA: TGCGCCAGCAGTGAGTCATTGGTAGTCCTGAGTGAGCAGTACTTC
CDR3: CASSESLVVLSEQYF
J: TRBJ2-7
V: TRBV10-1
size: few
D: .

DNA: TGTGCCAGCAGCCAACGGGGGACAGGGGCCTACACCGGGGAGCTGTTTTTT
CDR3: CASSQRGTGAYTGELFF
J: TRBJ2-2
V: TRBV14
size: .
D: TRBD1

DNA: TGCGCCAGCAGCCACCCAAGGGAGAGTCCCGAGCAGTACTTC
CDR3: CASSHPRESPEQYF
J: TRBJ2-7
V: TRBV4-1
size: .
D: .